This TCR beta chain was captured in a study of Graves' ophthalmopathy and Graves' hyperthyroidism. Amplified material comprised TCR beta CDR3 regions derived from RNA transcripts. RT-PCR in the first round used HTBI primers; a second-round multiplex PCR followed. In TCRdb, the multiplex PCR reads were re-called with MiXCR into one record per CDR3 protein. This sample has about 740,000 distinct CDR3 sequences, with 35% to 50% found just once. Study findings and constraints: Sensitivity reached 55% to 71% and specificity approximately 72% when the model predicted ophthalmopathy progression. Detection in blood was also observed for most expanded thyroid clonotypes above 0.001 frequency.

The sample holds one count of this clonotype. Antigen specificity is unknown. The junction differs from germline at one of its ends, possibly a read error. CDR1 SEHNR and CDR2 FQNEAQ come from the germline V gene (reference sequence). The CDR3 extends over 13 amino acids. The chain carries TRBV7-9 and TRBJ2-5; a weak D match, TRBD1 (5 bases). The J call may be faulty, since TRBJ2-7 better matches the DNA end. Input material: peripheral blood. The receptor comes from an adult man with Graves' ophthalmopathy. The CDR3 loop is CSSSASDRGEQYF. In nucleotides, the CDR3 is TGTTCCAGCAGTGCTTCCGATAGGGGCGAGCAGTACTTC.